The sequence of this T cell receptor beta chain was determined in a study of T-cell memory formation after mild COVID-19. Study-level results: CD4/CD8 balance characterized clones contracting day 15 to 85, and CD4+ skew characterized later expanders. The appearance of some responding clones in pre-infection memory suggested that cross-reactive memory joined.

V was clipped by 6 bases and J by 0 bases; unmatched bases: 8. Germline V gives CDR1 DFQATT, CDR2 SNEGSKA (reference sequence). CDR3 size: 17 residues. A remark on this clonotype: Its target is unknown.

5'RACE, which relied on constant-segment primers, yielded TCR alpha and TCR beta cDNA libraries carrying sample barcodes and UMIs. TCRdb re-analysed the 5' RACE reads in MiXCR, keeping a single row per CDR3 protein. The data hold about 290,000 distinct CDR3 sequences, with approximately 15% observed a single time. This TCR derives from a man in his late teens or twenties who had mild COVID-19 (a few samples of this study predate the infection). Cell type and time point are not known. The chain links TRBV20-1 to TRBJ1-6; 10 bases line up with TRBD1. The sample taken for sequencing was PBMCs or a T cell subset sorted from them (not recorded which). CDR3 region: CSASGGQGSSYNSPLHF. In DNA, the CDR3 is TGCAGTGCCTCGGGGGGACAGGGGTCCTCCTATAATTCACCCCTCCACTTT.